This T cell receptor beta chain emerged from a study of blood T cell repertoires in COVID-19. Across the study: T cells, B-cell-depleted T cells, or PBMCs provided the cDNA or gDNA that served as material.

Assay used: immunoSEQ multiplex PCR; TCRdb lists only in-frame clones, some missing. The sample includes approximately 140,000 clones, less than 90% of them seen just once. V was cut by 1 base and J by 7 bases, with 14 bases left in between. Per germline, CDR1 LGHNA and CDR2 YSLEER. The CDR3 runs 14 residues. One Seattle source followed patients from active infection through their disease course. The TCR comes from a man aged 25-45 years with COVID-19, enrolled during active disease. Sequenced material: peripheral blood. The V gene is TRBV4-3, the J gene TRBJ2-7; maybe TRBD1 (6 bases). The CDR3 here is CASSQVGMGAEQYF. CDR3 DNA: TGCGCCAGCAGCCAAGTAGGGATGGGGGCAGAGCAGTACTTC.